The following is a TCR beta chain sequence with its context. The Seattle patients, enrolled during active infection, were followed longitudinally. Authors' processing steps: Researchers report that nucleated cell counts were estimated from reference gene primer amplification. Generated by immunoSEQ multiplex PCR, the TCRdb table keeps only in-frame clones and is missing some. From that table come the V and J calls and clone size; the DNA was used to work out D and trimming. The data contain 130,000 to 150,000 clones, 79% of them singletons. The data are from a study of blood T cell repertoires in COVID-19. In the study overall: PBMCs, B-cell-depleted T cells, or T cells were the source of the cDNA or gDNA that made up the material.

The germline V gene has CDR1 SGHRS and CDR2 YFSETQ. The CDR3 extends over 15 amino acids. Trimming removed 4 bases from V and 0 bases from J; junction bases left unmatched: 3. This TCR was recovered from a woman in her sixties or seventies with COVID-19, enrolled during active disease. V and J are TRBV5-1 and TRBJ2-1, with 8 bases lining up with TRBD1. Sample: peripheral blood. The CDR3 coding sequence is TGCGCCAGCAGCACTACAGGGGGCTCCTACAATGAGCAGTTCTTC. This codes for CASSTTGGSYNEQFF.